The entry below gives a single T cell receptor beta chain sequence along with its context. V lost 0 bases and J lost 3, with 13 bases in between. The germline V gene encodes CDR1 SGHKS and CDR2 YYEKEE (reference sequence). The CDR3 contains 15 residues. This entry comes from a study of blood T cell repertoires in COVID-19. Original methodology: How many nucleated cells were present was estimated from reference gene primer amplification. Using immunoSEQ multiplex PCR, the repertoire was profiled, and TCRdb retains in-frame clones only, with some absent. The DNA gave D and trimming, while V, J and clone size come from that table. Of around 60,000 clones listed, roughly 80% are singletons.

This receptor was taken from a man between 65 and 80 years old with acute or convalescent COVID-19. This chain joins TRBV5-5 and TRBJ2-7; D is possibly TRBD1 (6 bases). Sample: peripheral blood. CDR3 DNA: TGTGCCAGCAGCTTGGGGCAGGGGATCCTCTACGAGCAGTACTTC. Encoded protein: CASSLGQGILYEQYF.